Listed below are T cell receptor beta chains from one sample, sequenced in a study of early T cells in non-severe SARS-CoV-2 infection. TCRdb processed the 5' RACE reads anew with MiXCR; each CDR3 protein has one entry. The table records about 80,000 distinct CDR3 sequences, approximately 12% of them present only once. Input material: whole blood. The receptors were gathered from an adult who was a healthcare worker with PCR-confirmed SARS-CoV-2 infection or an uninfected control (not recorded which). Each CDR3 is given with its conserved first and last residue. A D gene is named only where the DNA matches it firmly. For some rows the clone size is stated as once, few or many, or as a class when expanded; others skip it.

abundance | j_gene | v_gene | d_gene | CDR3nt | CDR3aa
few | TRBJ2-6 | TRBV29-1 | - | TGCAGCGTTGAGGCCTCTGGGGCCAACGTCCTGACTTTC | CSVEASGANVLTF
few | TRBJ2-3 | TRBV5-1 | - | TGCGCCAGCAGCTTGGCGGGGGAGACAGATACGCAGTATTTT | CASSLAGETDTQYF
- | TRBJ2-5 | TRBV6-2/TRBV6-3 | - | TGTGCCAGCAGTTACTCGATCTCCCAAGGGATCGAAGAGACCCAGTACTTC | CASSYSISQGIEETQYF
many | TRBJ2-7 | TRBV5-4 | TRBD2 | TGTGCCAGCAGTTCGACTAGCGGGCTTACCTACGAGCAGTACTTC | CASSSTSGLTYEQYF
many | TRBJ2-7 | TRBV6-5 | TRBD1 | TGTGCCAGCAGTTACTGGACAGGGAACGAGCAGTACTTC | CASSYWTGNEQYF
- | TRBJ2-7 | TRBV28 | - | TGTGCCAGCAGTTTATCGACTAGGTGGGAGCAGTACTTC | CASSLSTRWEQYF
many | TRBJ2-1 | TRBV27 | TRBD2 | TGTGCCAGCCTTCCTGGTGGCGGGAGTTTATCCTACAATGAGCAGTTCTTC | CASLPGGGSLSYNEQFF
many | TRBJ2-7 | TRBV7-2 | - | TGTGCCAGCAGCTTAGCTACAGGGTTCAAGGCCGAGCAGTACTTC | CASSLATGFKAEQYF
many | TRBJ2-7 | TRBV27 | - | TGTGCCAGCAGTTTTCTCCGTGGGGACATCCCCTACGAGCAGTACTTC | CASSFLRGDIPYEQYF
many | TRBJ2-3 | TRBV19 | - | TGTGCCAGTAGTACCCGGAACGGGAAAACAGATACGCAGTATTTT | CASSTRNGKTDTQYF
- | TRBJ2-7 | TRBV7-9 | - | TGTGCCAGCAGCTCCCCGGGACTTCCCTCCGAGCAGTACTTC | CASSSPGLPSEQYF
many | TRBJ1-2 | TRBV5-1 | - | TGCGCCAGCAGCTCGGACAGTGTCAGCTACACCTTC | CASSSDSVSYTF
many | TRBJ2-1 | TRBV27 | - | TGTGCCAGCAGTCTAAACAGGATTCGAAACAATGAGCAGTTCTTC | CASSLNRIRNNEQFF
many | TRBJ2-7 | TRBV9 | - | TGTGCCAGCAGCGTAGGTCTTGGGGGGAGTAGTTACGAGCAGTACTTC | CASSVGLGGSSYEQYF
- | TRBJ1-3 | TRBV18 | - | TGTGCCAGCTCACCACGTCGGGACTCTGGAAACACCATATATTTT | CASSPRRDSGNTIYF
many | TRBJ2-1 | TRBV2 | - | TGTGCCAGCAGTGAAGCGTGGGGGAGTATTTGTTTCTTC | CASSEAWGSICFF
many | TRBJ2-1 | TRBV29-1 | - | TGCAGCGTTGAACTGGACTACATCAATGAGCAGTTCTTC | CSVELDYINEQFF
few | TRBJ2-1 | TRBV12-3/TRBV12-4 | TRBD1 | TGTGCCAGCAGATCTACCGGGACAGGGAACAATGAGCAGTTCTTC | CASRSTGTGNNEQFF
- | TRBJ2-1 | TRBV20-1 | TRBD1 | TGCAGTGCGACAGGGATCCATGAGCAGTTCTTC | CSATGIHEQFF
many | TRBJ2-3 | TRBV28 | TRBD2 | TGTGCCAGCAGTTTATTCACTAGCGGGTCCACAGATACGCAGTATTTT | CASSLFTSGSTDTQYF
many | TRBJ2-3 | TRBV24-1 | - | TGTGCCACCAGTGGAGCGGATGAGGTTACAGATACGCAGTATTTT | CATSGADEVTDTQYF
- | TRBJ2-7 | TRBV28 | TRBD2 | TGTGCCAGCAGTTACTTGAGCGGGAGGGTAAGCTCCTACGAGCAGTACTTC | CASSYLSGRVSSYEQYF
- | TRBJ2-2 | TRBV28 | TRBD2 | TGTGCCAGCAGCCCCTGGACTAGCGGGAGTCCCGGGGAGCTGTTTTTT | CASSPWTSGSPGELFF
few | TRBJ2-1 | TRBV27 | - | TGTGCCAGCAGTTTAAGAAGCGTGAACGATGAGCAGTTCTTC | CASSLRSVNDEQFF
few | TRBJ1-4 | TRBV13 | TRBD1 | TGTGCCAGCAGCTTAACTTCGGCAGGGGGTGAAAAACTGTTTTTT | CASSLTSAGGEKLFF
many | TRBJ2-7 | TRBV27 | TRBD1 | TGTGCCAGCAGTTTAGCCGGGACAGCCTACGAGCAGTACTTC | CASSLAGTAYEQYF
few | TRBJ2-3 | TRBV12-3/TRBV12-4 | - | TGTGCCAGCAGTTGGGGAGCCGCGTCTCATAGAGATACGCAGTATTTT | CASSWGAASHRDTQYF
few | TRBJ2-1 | TRBV7-9 | TRBD1 | TGTGCCAGCAGCTTAGTGGGACAGGTCTCCTACAATGAGCAGTTCTTC | CASSLVGQVSYNEQFF
- | TRBJ2-7 | TRBV6-6 | - | TGTGCCAGCAGTTACGACACAGGGGGGGTCTACGAGCAGTACTTC | CASSYDTGGVYEQYF
- | TRBJ2-7 | TRBV12-3/TRBV12-4 | - | TGTGCCAGCAGTTTGAGCGGTTACGAGCAGTACTTC | CASSLSGYEQYF
- | TRBJ2-7 | TRBV19 | TRBD2 | TGTGCCAGTAGTATCGGGACTACAAACTACGAGCAGTACTTC | CASSIGTTNYEQYF
many | TRBJ2-7 | TRBV7-9 | - | TGTGCCAGCAGCGGGGACGGCTACGAGCAGTACTTC | CASSGDGYEQYF
- | TRBJ2-7 | TRBV5-1 | - | TGCGCCAGCAGCACCAACCGTGAGCAGTACTTC | CASSTNREQYF
few | TRBJ2-3 | TRBV9 | - | TGTGCCAGCAGCGTAGATACAGGGACGACAGATACGCAGTATTTT | CASSVDTGTTDTQYF
few | TRBJ1-1 | TRBV7-3 | - | TGTGCCAGCAGCCTCAGGCCCTGGAACACTGAAGCTTTCTTT | CASSLRPWNTEAFF
few | TRBJ2-3 | TRBV28 | - | TGTGCCAGCAGTGGACGGGCTAGCACAGATACGCAGTATTTT | CASSGRASTDTQYF
few | TRBJ2-7 | TRBV5-1 | TRBD1 | TGCGCCAGCAGCTGGGGACAGGGAAGTATCTACGAGCAGTACTTC | CASSWGQGSIYEQYF
many | TRBJ1-6 | TRBV20-1 | TRBD1 | TGCAGTGCTATTACCGGACAGGGGGGTTCACCCCTCCACTTT | CSAITGQGGSPLHF
few | TRBJ2-1 | TRBV7-6 | - | TGTGCCAGCAGCACAACTAGGGATGAGCAGTTCTTC | CASSTTRDEQFF
few | TRBJ2-3 | TRBV9 | TRBD1 | TGTGCCAGCAGCGTAGTGGGACAGGGCACAGATACGCAGTATTTT | CASSVVGQGTDTQYF
- | TRBJ2-2 | TRBV12-3/TRBV12-4 | - | TGTGCCAGCAGGGAACAGGGTCCCACCGGGGAGCTGTTTTTT | CASREQGPTGELFF
few | TRBJ1-2 | TRBV28 | TRBD1 | TGTGCCAGCAGTCGCACCGGACAGGCCTATGATGGCTACACCTTC | CASSRTGQAYDGYTF
many | TRBJ2-3 | TRBV5-1 | - | TGCGCCAGCAGCTTGGCCGGGGGAGATACGCAGTATTTT | CASSLAGGDTQYF
- | TRBJ2-1 | TRBV12-3/TRBV12-4 | TRBD2 | TGTACCAGCACCTCCAGGGGTAGCGGGAGGGCCTGGCAGTTCTTC | CTSTSRGSGRAWQFF
many | TRBJ2-7 | TRBV5-4 | - | TGTGCCAGCAGCCTGTACAGGGTCGGCTCCTACGAGCAGTACTTC | CASSLYRVGSYEQYF
few | TRBJ1-1 | TRBV25-1 | - | TGTGCCAGCAGTGCCGGGGGCACTGAAGCTTTCTTT | CASSAGGTEAFF
many | TRBJ2-7 | TRBV28 | - | TGTGCCAGCAGTTCTTTGGCAGGCGAGTTCTCCTACGAGCAGTACTTC | CASSSLAGEFSYEQYF
few | TRBJ2-3 | TRBV4-2 | TRBD2 | TGTGCCAGCAGCCGTCTAGCGGGAGGTAACACAGATACGCAGTATTTT | CASSRLAGGNTDTQYF
many | TRBJ2-7 | TRBV28 | - | TGTGCCAGCAGCCTAGCCCTGGGGGCACAGGCGAGAGAGCAGTACTTC | CASSLALGAQAREQYF
many | TRBJ2-1 | TRBV7-6 | - | TGTGCCAGCAGCTTAGATGAGGGTGAGCAGTTCTTC | CASSLDEGEQFF
- | TRBJ2-3 | TRBV20-1 | - | TGCAGTGCTAGAGGGCTACCGGTCCTAACAGATACGCAGTATTTT | CSARGLPVLTDTQYF
- | TRBJ2-1 | TRBV19 | TRBD1 | TGTGCCAGTAGTATAGGAAAGGAGCGGTCAGGGGGCAATGAGCAGTTCTTC | CASSIGKERSGGNEQFF
- | TRBJ2-1 | TRBV29-1 | - | TGCAGCGTTACCAGGCGATACAATGAGCAGTTCTTC | CSVTRRYNEQFF
- | TRBJ2-2 | TRBV28 | - | TGTGCCAGCAGTTTGGGGTTGGAGCCCGGGGAGCTGTTTTTT | CASSLGLEPGELFF
- | TRBJ1-1 | TRBV20-1 | - | TGCAGTGCCCCAGGGGAAGGACGTACTGAAGCTTTCTTT | CSAPGEGRTEAFF